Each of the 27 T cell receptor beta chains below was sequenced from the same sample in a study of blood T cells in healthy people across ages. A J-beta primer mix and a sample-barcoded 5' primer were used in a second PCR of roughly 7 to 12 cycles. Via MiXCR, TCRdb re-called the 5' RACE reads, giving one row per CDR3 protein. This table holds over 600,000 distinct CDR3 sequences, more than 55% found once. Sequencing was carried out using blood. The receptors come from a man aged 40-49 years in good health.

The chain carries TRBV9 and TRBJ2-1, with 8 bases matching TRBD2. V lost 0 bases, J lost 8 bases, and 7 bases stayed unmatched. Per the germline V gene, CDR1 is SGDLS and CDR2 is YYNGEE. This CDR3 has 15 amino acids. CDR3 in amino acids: CASSVGPSGGDEQFF. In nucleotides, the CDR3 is TGTGCCAGCAGCGTAGGTCCCAGCGGGGGCGATGAGCAGTTCTTC.

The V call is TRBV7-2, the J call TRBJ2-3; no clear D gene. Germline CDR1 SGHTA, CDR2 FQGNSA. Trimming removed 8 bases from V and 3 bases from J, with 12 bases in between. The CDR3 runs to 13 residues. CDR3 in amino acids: CASSPRVTDTQYF. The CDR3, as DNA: TGTGCCAGCTCACCAAGAGTTACAGATACGCAGTATTTT.

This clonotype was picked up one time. CDR3 sequence (DNA): TGCAGCGTTATACCGGGACAGGGCTACCCGGTATCCTACAATGAGCAGTTCTTC. Protein: CSVIPGQGYPVSYNEQFF. The chain combines TRBV29-1 with TRBJ2-1, with TRBD1 matching over 9 bases. The CDR3 is 18 residues long. CDR1 is SQVTM and CDR2 is ANQGSEA in the germline V gene. J was trimmed by 1 base and V by 5 bases; bases with no gene match: 15.

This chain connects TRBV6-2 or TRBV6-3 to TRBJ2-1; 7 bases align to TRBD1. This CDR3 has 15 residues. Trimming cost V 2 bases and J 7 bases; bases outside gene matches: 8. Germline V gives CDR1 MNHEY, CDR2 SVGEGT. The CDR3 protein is CASSYGTGVVNEQFF. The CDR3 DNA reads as TGTGCCAGCAGTTACGGTACAGGGGTTGTAAATGAGCAGTTCTTC.

CDR3 DNA sequence: TGCAGTGCTGCCGGGACTAGGCAGTATGAGCAGTTCTTC. Its translation is CSAAGTRQYEQFF. This chain joins TRBV20-1 and TRBJ2-1; 8 positions agree with TRBD2. The germline V gene has CDR1 DFQATT and CDR2 SNEGSKA (reference sequence). The CDR3 totals 13 residues. Unmatched junction bases numbered 8, after V lost 5 bases and J lost 8 bases.

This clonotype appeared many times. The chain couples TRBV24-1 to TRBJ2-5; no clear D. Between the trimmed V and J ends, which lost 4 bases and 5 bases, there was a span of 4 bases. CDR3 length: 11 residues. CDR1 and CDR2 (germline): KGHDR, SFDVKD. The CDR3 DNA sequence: TGTGCCACCAGTGAGGGGGAGACCCAGTACTTC. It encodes CATSEGETQYF.

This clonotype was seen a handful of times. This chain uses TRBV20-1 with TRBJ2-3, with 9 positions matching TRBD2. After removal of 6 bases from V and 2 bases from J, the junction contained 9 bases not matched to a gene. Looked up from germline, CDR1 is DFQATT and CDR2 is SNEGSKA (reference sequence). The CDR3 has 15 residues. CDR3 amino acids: CSAPPRTSATDTQYF. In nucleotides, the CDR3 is TGCAGTGCCCCACCGAGGACTAGCGCCACAGATACGCAGTATTTT.

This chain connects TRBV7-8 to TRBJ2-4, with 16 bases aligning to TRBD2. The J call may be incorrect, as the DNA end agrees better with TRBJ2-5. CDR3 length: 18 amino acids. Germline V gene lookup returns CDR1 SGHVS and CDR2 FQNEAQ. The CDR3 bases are TGTGCCAGCAGTTCGAGGGGGACTAGCGGGGGGGCCATAGAGACCCAGTACTTC. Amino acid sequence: CASSSRGTSGGAIETQYF.

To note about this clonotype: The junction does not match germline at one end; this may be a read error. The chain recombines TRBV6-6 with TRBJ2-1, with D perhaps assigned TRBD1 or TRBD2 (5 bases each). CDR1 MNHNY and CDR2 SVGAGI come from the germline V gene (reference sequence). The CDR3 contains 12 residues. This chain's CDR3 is CSSSSTGREQFF. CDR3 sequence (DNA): TGTTCCAGCAGTTCCACGGGACGGGAGCAGTTCTTC.

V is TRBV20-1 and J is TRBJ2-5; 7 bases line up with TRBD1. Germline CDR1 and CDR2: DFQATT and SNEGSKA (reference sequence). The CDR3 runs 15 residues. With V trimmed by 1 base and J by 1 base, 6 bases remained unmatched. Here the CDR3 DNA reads TGCAGTGCTAGAGTCCCGGACAGGATCCAAGAGACCCAGTACTTC. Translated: CSARVPDRIQETQYF.

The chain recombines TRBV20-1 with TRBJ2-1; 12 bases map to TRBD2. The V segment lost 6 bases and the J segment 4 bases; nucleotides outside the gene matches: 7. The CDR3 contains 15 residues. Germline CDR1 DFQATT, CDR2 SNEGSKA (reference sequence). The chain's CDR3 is CSAPAGTSGYNEQFF. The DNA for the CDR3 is TGCAGTGCCCCGGCCGGGACTAGCGGGTACAATGAGCAGTTCTTC.

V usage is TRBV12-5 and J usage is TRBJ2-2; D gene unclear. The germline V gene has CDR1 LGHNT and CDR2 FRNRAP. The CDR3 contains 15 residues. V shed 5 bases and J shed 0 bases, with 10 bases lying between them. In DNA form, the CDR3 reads TGTGCTAGTGGTACCAGAAACGCGAACACCGGGGAGCTGTTTTTT. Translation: CASGTRNANTGELFF.

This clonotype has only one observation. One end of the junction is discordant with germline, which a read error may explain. The CDR3 spells CAGSNSDRAYEQYF. The DNA of the CDR3 is TGTGCCGGCAGTAACTCGGACAGAGCCTACGAGCAGTACTTC. J is TRBJ2-4 and V is TRBV27, with D possibly TRBD1 on 6 matching bases. TRBJ2-7 matches the DNA end more closely, so the J call is doubtful. Germline V lookup: CDR1 MNHEY, CDR2 SMNVEV (reference sequence). This CDR3 is 14 amino acids long.

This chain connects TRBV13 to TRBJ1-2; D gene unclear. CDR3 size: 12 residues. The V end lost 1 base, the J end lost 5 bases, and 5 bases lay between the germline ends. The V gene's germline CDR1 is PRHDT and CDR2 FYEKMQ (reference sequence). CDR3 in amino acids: CASSLESYGYTF. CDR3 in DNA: TGTGCCAGCAGCTTAGAGTCGTATGGCTACACCTTC.

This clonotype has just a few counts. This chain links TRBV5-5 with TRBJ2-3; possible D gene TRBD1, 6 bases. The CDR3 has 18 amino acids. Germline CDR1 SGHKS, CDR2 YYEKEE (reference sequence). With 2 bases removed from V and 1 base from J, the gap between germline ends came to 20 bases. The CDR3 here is CASSFLSLGGVGTDTQYF. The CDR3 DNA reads TGTGCCAGCAGCTTTTTATCCCTAGGGGGTGTAGGCACAGATACGCAGTATTTT.

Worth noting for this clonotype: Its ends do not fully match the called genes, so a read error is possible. CDR3 protein: CAGSQQGPQFF. The CDR3 DNA reads as TGTGCCGGCAGCCAACAGGGCCCGCAGTTCTTC. The V and J genes are TRBV12-3 or TRBV12-4 and TRBJ2-1; maybe TRBD1 (6 bases). The CDR3 loop spans 11 amino acids.

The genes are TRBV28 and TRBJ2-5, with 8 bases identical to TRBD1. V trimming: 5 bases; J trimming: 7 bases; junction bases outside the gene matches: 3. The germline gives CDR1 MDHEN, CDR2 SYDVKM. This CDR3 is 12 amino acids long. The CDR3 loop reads CASSRDRLTQYF. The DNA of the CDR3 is TGTGCCAGCAGTCGGGACAGGCTGACCCAGTACTTC.

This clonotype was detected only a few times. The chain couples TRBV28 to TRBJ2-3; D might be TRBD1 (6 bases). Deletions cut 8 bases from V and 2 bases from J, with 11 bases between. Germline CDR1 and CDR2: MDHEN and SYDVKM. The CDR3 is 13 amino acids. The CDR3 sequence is CASFTGSTDTQYF. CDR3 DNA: TGTGCCAGCTTTACAGGGTCCACAGATACGCAGTATTTT. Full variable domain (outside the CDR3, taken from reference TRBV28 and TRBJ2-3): DVKVTQSSRYLVKRTGEKVFLECVQDMDHENMFWYRQDPGLGLRLIYFSYDVKMKEKGDIPEGYSVSREKKERFSLILESASTNQTSMYLCASFTGSTDTQYFGPGTRLTVL.

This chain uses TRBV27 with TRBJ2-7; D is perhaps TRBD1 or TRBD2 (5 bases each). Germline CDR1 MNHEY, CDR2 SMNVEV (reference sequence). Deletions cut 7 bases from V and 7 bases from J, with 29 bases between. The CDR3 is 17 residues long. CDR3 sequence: CASIPTGWGRGYNEQYF. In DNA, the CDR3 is TGTGCCAGCATTCCCACCGGGTGGGGGAGAGGCTACAATGAGCAGTACTTC.

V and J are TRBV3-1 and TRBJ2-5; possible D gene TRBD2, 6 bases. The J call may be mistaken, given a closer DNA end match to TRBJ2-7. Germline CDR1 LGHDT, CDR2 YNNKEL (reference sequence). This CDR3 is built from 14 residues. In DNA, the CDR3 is TGTGCCAGCAGCCAAGTTCCTCACGGGGGCGAGCAGTACTTC. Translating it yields CASSQVPHGGEQYF.

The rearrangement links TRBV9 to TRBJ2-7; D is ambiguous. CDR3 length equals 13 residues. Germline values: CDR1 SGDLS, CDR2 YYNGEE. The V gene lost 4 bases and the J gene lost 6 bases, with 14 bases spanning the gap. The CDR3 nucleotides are TGTGCCAGCAGCCCCCCATACTCGGTCGAGCAGTACTTC. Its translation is CASSPPYSVEQYF.

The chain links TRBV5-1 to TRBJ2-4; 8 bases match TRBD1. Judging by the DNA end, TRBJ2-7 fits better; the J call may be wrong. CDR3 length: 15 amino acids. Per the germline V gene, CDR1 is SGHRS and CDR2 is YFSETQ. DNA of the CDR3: TGCGCCAGCAGCTTAGGCCGACAGGGGTCCTACGAGCAGTACTTC. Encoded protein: CASSLGRQGSYEQYF.

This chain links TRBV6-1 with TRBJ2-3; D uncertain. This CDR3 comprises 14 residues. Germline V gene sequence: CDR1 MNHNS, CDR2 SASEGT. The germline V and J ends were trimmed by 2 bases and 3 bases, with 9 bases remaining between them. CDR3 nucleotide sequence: TGTGCCAGCAGTGAACGCCCTAGAACAGATACGCAGTATTTT. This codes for CASSERPRTDTQYF.

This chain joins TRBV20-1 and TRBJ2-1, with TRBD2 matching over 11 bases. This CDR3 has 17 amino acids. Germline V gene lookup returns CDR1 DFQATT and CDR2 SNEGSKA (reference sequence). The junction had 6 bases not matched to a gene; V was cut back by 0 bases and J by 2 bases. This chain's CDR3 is CSARDSLAGGPYNEQFF. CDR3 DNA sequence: TGCAGTGCTAGAGATAGCCTAGCGGGAGGACCCTACAATGAGCAGTTCTTC.

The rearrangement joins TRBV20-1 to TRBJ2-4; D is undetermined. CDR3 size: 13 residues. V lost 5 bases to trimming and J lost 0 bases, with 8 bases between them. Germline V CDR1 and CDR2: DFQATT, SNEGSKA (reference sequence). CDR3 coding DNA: TGCAGTGCTCCAGTTTTAGCCAAAAACATTCAGTACTTC. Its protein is CSAPVLAKNIQYF.

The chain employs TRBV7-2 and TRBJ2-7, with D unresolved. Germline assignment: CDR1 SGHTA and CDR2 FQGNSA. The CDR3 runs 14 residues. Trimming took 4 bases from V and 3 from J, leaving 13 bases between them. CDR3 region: CASSSRSPIYEQYF. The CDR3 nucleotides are TGTGCCAGCAGCTCGCGCTCTCCAATCTACGAGCAGTACTTC.

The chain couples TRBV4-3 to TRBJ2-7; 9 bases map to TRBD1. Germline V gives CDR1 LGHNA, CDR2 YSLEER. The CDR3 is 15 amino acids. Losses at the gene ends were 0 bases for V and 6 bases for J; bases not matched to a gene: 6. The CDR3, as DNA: TGCGCCAGCAGCCAAGATCGGACAGGGGTAGGCGAGCAGTACTTC. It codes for CASSQDRTGVGEQYF.